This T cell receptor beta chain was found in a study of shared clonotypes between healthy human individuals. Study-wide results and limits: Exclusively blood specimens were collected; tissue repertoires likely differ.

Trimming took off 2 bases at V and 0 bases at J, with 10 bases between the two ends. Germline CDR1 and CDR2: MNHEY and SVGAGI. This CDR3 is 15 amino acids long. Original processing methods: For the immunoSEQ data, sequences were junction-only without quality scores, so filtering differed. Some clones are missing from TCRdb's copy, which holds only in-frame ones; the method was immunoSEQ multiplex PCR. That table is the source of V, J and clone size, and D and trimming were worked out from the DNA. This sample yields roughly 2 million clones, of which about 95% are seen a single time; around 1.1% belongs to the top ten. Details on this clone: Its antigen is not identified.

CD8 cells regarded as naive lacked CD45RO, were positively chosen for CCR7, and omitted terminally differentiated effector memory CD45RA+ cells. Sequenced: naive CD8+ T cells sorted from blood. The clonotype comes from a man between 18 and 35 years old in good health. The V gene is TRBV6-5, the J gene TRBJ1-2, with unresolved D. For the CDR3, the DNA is TGTGCCAGCAGTTACAGGGCGGCCGCTAACTATGGCTACACCTTC. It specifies CASSYRAAANYGYTF.